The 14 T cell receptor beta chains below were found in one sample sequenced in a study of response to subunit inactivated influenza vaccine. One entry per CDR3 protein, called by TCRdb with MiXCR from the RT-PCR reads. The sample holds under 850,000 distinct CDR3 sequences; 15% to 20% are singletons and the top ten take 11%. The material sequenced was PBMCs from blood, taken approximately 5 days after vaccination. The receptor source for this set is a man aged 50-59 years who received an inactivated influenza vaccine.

Here the CDR3 reads CASSLMSSGRETQYF. CDR3 sequence (DNA): TGCGCCAGCAGCTTGATGTCTAGCGGGAGAGAGACCCAGTACTTC. The rearrangement joins TRBV5-1 to TRBJ2-5; 10 bases match TRBD2. CDR1 is SGHRS and CDR2 is YFSETQ in the germline V gene. The V segment lost 1 base and the J segment 4 bases; nucleotides outside the gene matches: 4. CDR3 size: 15 residues.

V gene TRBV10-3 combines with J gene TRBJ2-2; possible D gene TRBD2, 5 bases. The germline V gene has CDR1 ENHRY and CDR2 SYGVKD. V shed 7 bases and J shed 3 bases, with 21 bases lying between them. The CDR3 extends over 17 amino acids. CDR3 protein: CAIKIGSGIHDTGELFF. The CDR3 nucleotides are TGTGCCATCAAGATTGGTTCCGGGATCCATGACACCGGGGAGCTGTTTTTT.

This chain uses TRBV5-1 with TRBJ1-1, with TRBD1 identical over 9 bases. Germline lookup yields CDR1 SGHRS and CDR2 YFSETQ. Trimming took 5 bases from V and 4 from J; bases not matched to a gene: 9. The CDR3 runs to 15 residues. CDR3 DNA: TGCGCCAGCAGACCGGGACAGGGCGGCCGCACTGAAGCTTTCTTT. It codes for CASRPGQGGRTEAFF.

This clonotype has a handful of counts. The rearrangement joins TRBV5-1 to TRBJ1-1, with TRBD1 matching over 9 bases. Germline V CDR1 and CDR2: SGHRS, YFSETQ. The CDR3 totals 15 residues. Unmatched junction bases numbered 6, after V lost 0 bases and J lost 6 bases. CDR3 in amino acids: CASSLEGQGFAEAFF. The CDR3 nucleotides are TGCGCCAGCAGCTTGGAGGGACAGGGTTTTGCTGAAGCTTTCTTT.

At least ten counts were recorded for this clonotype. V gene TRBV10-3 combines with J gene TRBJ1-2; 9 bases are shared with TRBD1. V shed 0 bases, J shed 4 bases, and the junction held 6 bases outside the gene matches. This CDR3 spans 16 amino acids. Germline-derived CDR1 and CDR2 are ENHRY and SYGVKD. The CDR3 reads CAISESKGQGGYGYTF. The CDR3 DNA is TGTGCCATCAGTGAGTCAAAGGGACAGGGAGGCTATGGCTACACCTTC.

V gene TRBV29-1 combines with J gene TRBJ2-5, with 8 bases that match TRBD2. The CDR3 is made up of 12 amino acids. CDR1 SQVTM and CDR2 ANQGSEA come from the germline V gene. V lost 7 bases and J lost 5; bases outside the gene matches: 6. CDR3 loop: CSAGGARETQYF. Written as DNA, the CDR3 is TGCAGCGCCGGGGGGGCTCGGGAGACCCAGTACTTC.

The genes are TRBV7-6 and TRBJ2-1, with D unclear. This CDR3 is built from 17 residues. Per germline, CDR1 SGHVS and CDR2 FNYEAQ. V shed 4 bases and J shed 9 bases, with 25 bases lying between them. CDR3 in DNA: TGTGCCAGCAGCTACTCTCCCGAAAGCGAGTTTGCGGCTGAGCAGTTCTTC. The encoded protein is CASSYSPESEFAAEQFF. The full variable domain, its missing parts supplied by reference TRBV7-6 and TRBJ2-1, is GAGVSQSPRYKVTKRGQDVALRCDPISGHVSLYWYRQALGQGPEFLTYFNYEAQQDKSGLPNDRFSAERPEGSISTLTIQRTEQRDSAMYRCASSYSPESEFAAEQFFGPGTRLTVL.

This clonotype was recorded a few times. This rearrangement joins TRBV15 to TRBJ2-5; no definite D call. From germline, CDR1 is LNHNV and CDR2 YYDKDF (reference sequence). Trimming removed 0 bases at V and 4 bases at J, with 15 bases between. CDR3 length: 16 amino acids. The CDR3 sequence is CATSRDLGRRGETQYF. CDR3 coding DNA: TGTGCCACCAGCAGAGATCTAGGCAGGAGAGGAGAGACCCAGTACTTC.

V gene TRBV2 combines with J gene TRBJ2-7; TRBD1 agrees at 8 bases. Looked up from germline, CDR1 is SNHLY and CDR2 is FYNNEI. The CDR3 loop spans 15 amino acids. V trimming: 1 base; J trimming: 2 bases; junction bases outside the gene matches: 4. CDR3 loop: CASSEVGQGTYEQYF. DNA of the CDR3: TGTGCCAGCAGTGAAGTAGGACAGGGAACCTACGAGCAGTACTTC.

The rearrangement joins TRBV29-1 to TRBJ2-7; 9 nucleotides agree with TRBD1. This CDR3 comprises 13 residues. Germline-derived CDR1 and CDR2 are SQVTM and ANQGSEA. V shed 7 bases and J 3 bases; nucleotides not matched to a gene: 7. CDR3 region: CSAGTGPIYEQYF. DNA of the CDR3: TGCAGCGCCGGGACAGGGCCGATCTACGAGCAGTACTTC.

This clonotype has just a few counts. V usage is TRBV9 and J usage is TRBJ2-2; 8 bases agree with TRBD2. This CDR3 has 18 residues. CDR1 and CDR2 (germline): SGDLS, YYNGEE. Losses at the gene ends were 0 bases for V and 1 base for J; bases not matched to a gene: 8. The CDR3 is CASSVVDLAGLNTGELFF. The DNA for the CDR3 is TGTGCCAGCAGCGTAGTTGATCTAGCGGGCCTGAACACCGGGGAGCTGTTTTTT.

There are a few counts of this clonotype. The CDR3 bases are TGCAGTGCTGGGAGGACTAGCGGGCAAGAGACCCAGTACTTC. Encoded protein: CSAGRTSGQETQYF. The rearrangement uses TRBV20-1 and TRBJ2-5, with TRBD2 identical over 11 bases. J was trimmed by 2 bases and V by 5 bases; bases with no gene match: 4. CDR1 and CDR2 (germline): DFQATT, SNEGSKA (reference sequence). This CDR3 has 14 amino acids.

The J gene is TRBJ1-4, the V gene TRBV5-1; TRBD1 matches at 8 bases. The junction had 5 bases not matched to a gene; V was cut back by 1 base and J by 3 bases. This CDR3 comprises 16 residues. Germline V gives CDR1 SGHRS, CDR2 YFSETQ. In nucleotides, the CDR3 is TGCGCCAGCAGCTTGTGGCAGGGGGCATCTAATGAAAAACTGTTTTTT. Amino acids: CASSLWQGASNEKLFF.

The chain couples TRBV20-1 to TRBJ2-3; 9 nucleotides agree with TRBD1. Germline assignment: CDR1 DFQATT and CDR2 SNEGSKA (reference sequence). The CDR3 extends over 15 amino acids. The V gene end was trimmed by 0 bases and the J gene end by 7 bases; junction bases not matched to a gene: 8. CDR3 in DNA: TGCAGTGCTAGAGACCGGGACAGGGATGCATATACGCAGTATTTT. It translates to CSARDRDRDAYTQYF.